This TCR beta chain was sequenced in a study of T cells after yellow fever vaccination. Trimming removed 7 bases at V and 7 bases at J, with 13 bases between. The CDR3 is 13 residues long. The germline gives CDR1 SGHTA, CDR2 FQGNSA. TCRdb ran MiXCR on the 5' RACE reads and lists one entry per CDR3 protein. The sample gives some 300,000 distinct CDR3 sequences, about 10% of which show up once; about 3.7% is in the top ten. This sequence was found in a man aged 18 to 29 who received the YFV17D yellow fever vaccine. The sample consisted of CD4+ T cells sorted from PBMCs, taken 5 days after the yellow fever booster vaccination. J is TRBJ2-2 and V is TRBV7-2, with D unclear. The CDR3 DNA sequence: TGTGCCAGCAACGTCCGATGGGGCGGGGAGCTGTTTTTT. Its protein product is CASNVRWGGELFF.